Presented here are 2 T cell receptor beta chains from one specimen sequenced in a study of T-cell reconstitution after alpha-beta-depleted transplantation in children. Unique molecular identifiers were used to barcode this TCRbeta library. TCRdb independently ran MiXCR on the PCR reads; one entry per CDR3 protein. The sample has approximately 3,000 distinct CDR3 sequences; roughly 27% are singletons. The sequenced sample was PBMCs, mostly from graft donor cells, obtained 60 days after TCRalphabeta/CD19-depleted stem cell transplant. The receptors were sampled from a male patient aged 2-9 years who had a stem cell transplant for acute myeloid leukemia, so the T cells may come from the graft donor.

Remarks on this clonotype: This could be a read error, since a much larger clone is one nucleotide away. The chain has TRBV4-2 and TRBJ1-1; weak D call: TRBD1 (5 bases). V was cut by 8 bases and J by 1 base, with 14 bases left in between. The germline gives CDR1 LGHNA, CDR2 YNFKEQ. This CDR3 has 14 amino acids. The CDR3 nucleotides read TGTGCCAGCGGCCCCGGGGGGGAGAACACTGAAGCTTTCTTT. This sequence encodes CASGPGGENTEAFF.

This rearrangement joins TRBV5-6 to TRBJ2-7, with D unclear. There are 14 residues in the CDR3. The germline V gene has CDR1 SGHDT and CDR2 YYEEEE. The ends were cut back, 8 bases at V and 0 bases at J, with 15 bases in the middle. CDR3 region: CARGPRVLSYEQYV. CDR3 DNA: TGTGCCAGGGGCCCCCGGGTACTCTCCTACGAGCAGTACGTC.